The clone carrying this T cell receptor beta chain was seen once. Its antigen is still unknown. The data belong to a study of PD-1 blockade in classical Hodgkin lymphoma. Overall study results and limits: Later analyses included only patients treated at least 1 year post-ASCT. Complete responders had baseline diversity similar to newly diagnosed patients. Healthy donors reportedly exceeded newly diagnosed patients in baseline TCR diversity.

Libraries were prepared by immunoSEQ multiplex PCR; TCRdb keeps only in-frame clonotypes and omits some of them. The sample yields just over 60,000 clones, approximately 88% seen once. Each patient experienced a relapse that followed autologous stem cell transplantation, and brentuximab vedotin exposure varied. The sequencing here drew on peripheral blood mononuclear cells (PBMCs), taken at baseline. The source is a human donor with classical Hodgkin lymphoma.

Here the CDR3 DNA reads TGTGCCAGCAGTTCCACCAGGACAGAAAACTATGGCTACACCTTC. It codes for CASSSTRTENYGYTF. This chain connects TRBV28 to TRBJ1-2; a weak D match, TRBD1 (6 bases). CDR1 is MDHEN and CDR2 is SYDVKM in the germline V gene. Deletions cut 4 bases from V and 2 bases from J, with 14 bases between. The CDR3 is made up of 15 amino acids.